The subject of this entry is one TCR beta chain. The clone's antigen remains unknown. No per-base quality is available; no much larger clone lies one base away. This sample stems from a study of blood T cell repertoires in COVID-19 (dated by TCRdb to 2020 to 2021). At the level of the whole study: The collaborator samples originated in the United States, Italy and Spain and spanned the acute and convalescent phases of COVID-19. The prospective study material was composed of cDNA or gDNA derived from T cells, B-cell-depleted T cells, or PBMCs. Subjects who had been exposed to COVID-19, were actively infected with it, or had recovered from it provided the deeply sampled blood TCRbeta repertoires that made up the dataset. The repertoires were released in a freely available public database intended as a resource for research on the immune response to SARS-CoV-2. Samples were obtained from the ongoing ImmuneRACE study (first 160 participants) and from over 1,000 subjects provided by 6 global collaborators. Nearly every sample came with metadata listing a de-identified subject ID, COVID-19 status, age in years and sex. Where available, HLA class I and class II types were taken from metadata supplied by the sample provider and were not determined by assay-based typing.

Broad study findings and their caveats: Clinical and demographic metadata were provided uncurated, with the amount varying by source and participant.

Participants in the prospective study were aged about 18 to 95 years, lived in under 30 United States geographic areas, and enrolled through a virtual design. In the prospective study, participants were assigned to cohorts based on the clinical history participants reported in a screening survey and a study questionnaire. Each participant in the prospective study had whole blood, serum and a nasopharyngeal or oropharyngeal swab collected by mobile phlebotomists. Participants in the prospective study had the option to provide additional blood draws and questionnaires over a roughly two-month period. Before DNA extraction, prospective study blood samples were shipped either frozen or at room temperature. The CDR3, from cysteine to phenylalanine, totals 14 residues. The read is trimmed to its CDR3 DNA, 42 bases read in frame from base 1. CDR1 and CDR2 are read off the germline V gene as SGHRS and YFSETQ. The V and J ends are trimmed by 0 bases and 4 bases, leaving 10 bases between them.

The immunoSEQ Assay, a bias-controlled multiplex PCR, was used to amplify TCRbeta CDR3 regions from genomic DNA. The paper's processing steps were these. The number of nucleated cells in each sample was estimated from the amplification of reference gene primers within the assay. Sequence reads were collapsed and filtered to measure the absolute abundance of every unique TCRbeta CDR3 rearrangement. For each sample, productive Simpson clonality was calculated as the square root of Simpson's diversity index across productive rearrangements. TCRdb obtained this table from immuneACCESS and retained in-frame rearrangements with V and J assigned. These tables miss some clones; where compared with another copy, unresolved V genes account for less than half of the shortfall, and the remainder is unexplained. The DNA gave D and trimming, while V, J and clone size come from that table. This sample lists 250,000 to 300,000 clones; about nine tenths were detected once. About 2.5% of the sample belongs to the ten largest clones.

The rearrangement joined TRBV5-1 to TRBJ1-2; the D gene cannot be named for sure. This sequence was found in a woman between 40 and 50 years old with acute COVID-19. The sample was PBMCs or T cells enriched from blood (not recorded which). The CDR3 in this case is CASSLEVTVYGYTF. DNA sequence: TGCGCCAGCAGCTTGGAGGTTACAGTCTATGGCTACACCTTC.